This T cell receptor (beta chain) was documented in a study of Ad26.COV2.S vaccination and SARS-CoV-2 variants. Whole-study context: COV1001, an Ad26.COV2.S trial, supplied this vaccine-arm donor. Each vaccinee took Ad26.COV2.S intramuscularly, once or twice 56 days apart.

V was trimmed by 0 bases and J by 2 bases, leaving 12 bases between them. CDR1 is SGHDT, CDR2 YYEEEE, per germline. The CDR3 length is 15 residues. Indicated treatment: roughly 19 received Ad26.COV2.S at low or high dose, single or two shots; several received placebo; per-sample allocation not given. Material that was analyzed had been drawn on day 63 after the first vaccine or placebo injection. The vaccine delivered Wuhan-strain SARS-CoV-2 spike through an Ad26 vector. Concerning this clone itself: Its specificity is unknown.

Study-level results: Responses of T cells in total may have been underestimated by the TCR breadth and depth analyses.

Some clones are missing from TCRdb's copy, which holds only in-frame ones; the method was immunoSEQ multiplex PCR. The table shows about 680,000 clones, with about 90% occurring only once. Sequencing used peripheral blood, obtained in a trial of Ad26.COV2.S vaccine versus placebo. The chain joins TRBV5-6 to TRBJ2-7; a possible D gene is TRBD2 (6 bases). This receptor was taken from a person aged 18-60 years who received the Ad26.COV2.S COVID-19 vaccine or a placebo. The CDR3 DNA is TGTGCCAGCAGCTTGGTGGAGGGTCGCCCCTACGAGCAGTACTTC. Translating it yields CASSLVEGRPYEQYF.